These T cell receptor beta chains were read from a single sample in a study of memory CD4+ T cells and cytomegalovirus serostatus. Libraries were prepared by immunoSEQ multiplex PCR; TCRdb keeps only in-frame clonotypes and omits some of them. The repertoire holds some 58,000 clones, with approximately 71% as singletons. The sample taken for sequencing was memory CD4+ T cells from blood. Source of these receptors: an adult in good health and CMV-seronegative. CDR3s include the opening cysteine and the closing phenylalanine or tryptophan. A D gene is named only where the DNA matches it firmly. Size is omitted from some rows. Given values are once, few, many or a class for expanded clones.

v_call	d_call	j_call	clone_size	cdr3_aa	cdr3_nt
TRBV27	NA	TRBJ2-6	NA	CASSMKGDSGANVLTF	TGTGCCAGCAGTATGAAGGGGGACTCTGGGGCCAACGTCCTGACTTTC
TRBV19	NA	TRBJ2-3	NA	CASSIAEDGTQYF	TGTGCCAGTAGTATAGCCGAGGACGGTACGCAGTATTTT
TRBV27	NA	TRBJ1-1	NA	CASSSAGVRAFF	TGTGCCAGCAGTTCCGCAGGGGTTCGAGCTTTCTTT
TRBV5-1	NA	TRBJ2-3	NA	CASREGTSTDTQYF	TGCGCCAGCAGGGAAGGAACTAGCACAGATACGCAGTATTTT
TRBV10-1	NA	TRBJ1-1	NA	CASRRQPQGEAFF	TGCGCCAGCAGAAGGCAGCCCCAAGGGGAAGCTTTCTTT
TRBV2	NA	TRBJ2-2	NA	CASSLGRDPGELFF	TGTGCCAGCAGTCTAGGCCGGGATCCCGGGGAGCTGTTTTTT
TRBV30	NA	TRBJ1-5	NA	CAWSGGEARPQHF	TGTGCCTGGAGTGGAGGGGAGGCTCGGCCCCAGCATTTT
TRBV7-6	NA	TRBJ2-5	NA	CASSLAGKQETQYF	TGTGCCAGCAGCTTAGCAGGGAAACAAGAGACCCAGTACTTC
TRBV7-9	TRBD1	TRBJ2-6	NA	CASSSRGQIISGANVLTF	TGTGCCAGCAGCTCAAGGGGACAGATTATCTCTGGGGCCAACGTCCTGACTTTC
TRBV11-2	TRBD2	TRBJ2-6	NA	CASTHRGEGSGANVLTF	TGTGCCAGCACCCACCGGGGGGAAGGCTCTGGGGCCAACGTCCTGACTTTC
TRBV6-4	NA	TRBJ1-5	NA	CASRHGEYGNQPQHF	TGTGCCAGCAGGCATGGGGAGTACGGCAATCAGCCCCAGCATTTT
TRBV28	TRBD1	TRBJ1-2	NA	CASSSGTENGYTF	TGTGCCAGCAGCTCCGGGACAGAGAATGGCTACACCTTC
TRBV11-2	NA	TRBJ1-6	few	CASSPPWVGAPLHF	TGTGCCAGCAGCCCCCCGTGGGTGGGGGCACCCCTCCACTTT
TRBV12-5	NA	TRBJ1-1	few	CASGLGERNTEAFF	TGTGCTAGTGGTTTGGGGGAAAGGAACACTGAAGCTTTCTTT
TRBV7-2	NA	TRBJ2-7	NA	CASSLARQATYEQYF	TGTGCCAGCAGCTTAGCTCGACAGGCCACCTACGAGCAGTACTTC
TRBV14	TRBD2	TRBJ2-7	NA	CASSQQGGLTYAYEQYF	TGTGCCAGCAGCCAACAGGGAGGGCTAACGTACGCCTACGAGCAGTACTTC
TRBV6-6	NA	TRBJ2-5	once	CASSYGLDNQETQYF	TGTGCCAGCAGTTACGGCTTGGATAACCAAGAGACCCAGTACTTC
TRBV10-3	NA	TRBJ2-3	NA	CAIRAQLVGYTDTQYF	TGTGCCATCAGGGCCCAACTAGTCGGCTACACAGATACGCAGTATTTT
TRBV19	NA	TRBJ1-5	NA	CASSNGDFGNQPQHF	TGTGCCAGTAGTAATGGGGATTTCGGCAATCAGCCCCAGCATTTT
TRBV2	NA	TRBJ1-2	few	CASDLRGWDYGYTF	TGTGCCAGCGATTTAAGGGGCTGGGACTATGGCTACACCTTC
TRBV7-8	NA	TRBJ2-7	NA	CASSLERVASYEQYF	TGTGCCAGCAGCTTAGAAAGGGTAGCCTCCTACGAGCAGTACTTC
TRBV5-1	TRBD1	TRBJ1-2	NA	CASSQDRVHAGGYTF	TGCGCCAGCAGCCAGGACAGGGTGCACGCGGGAGGCTACACCTTC
TRBV11-1	TRBD1	TRBJ1-2	once	CASSSQGNYGYTF	TGTGCCAGCAGCTCACAGGGGAACTATGGCTACACCTTC
TRBV5-1	TRBD1	TRBJ1-2	few	CASSDRTGPYGYTF	TGCGCCAGCAGCGACCGGACAGGGCCCTATGGCTACACCTTC
TRBV9	NA	TRBJ1-6	medium-sized	CASSAYFGSPLHF	TGTGCCAGCAGCGCATACTTTGGGTCACCCCTCCACTTT
TRBV5-1	TRBD2	TRBJ2-3	NA	CASSLAGLAGGRPPDTQYF	TGCGCCAGCAGCTTGGCAGGGCTAGCGGGAGGGAGGCCTCCAGATACGCAGTATTTT
TRBV2	NA	TRBJ2-4	NA	CASSVRSGRQYF	TGTGCCAGCAGTGTTAGGAGCGGACGACAGTACTTC
TRBV15	TRBD2	TRBJ2-1	NA	CATSRGRIAGDSYNEQFF	TGTGCCACCAGCAGAGGAAGAATAGCGGGGGATTCCTACAATGAGCAGTTCTTC
TRBV11-2	NA	TRBJ2-1	once	CASSPGNWASGQFF	TGTGCCAGCAGCCCAGGAAACTGGGCCTCCGGGCAGTTCTTC
TRBV2	NA	TRBJ2-5	once	CASSAEETQYF	TGTGCCAGCAGTGCAGAAGAGACCCAGTACTTC
TRBV4-2	TRBD2	TRBJ2-3	NA	CASSQEVGLAGSGSTDTQYF	TGTGCCAGCAGCCAAGAGGTGGGACTAGCGGGATCCGGGTCCACAGATACGCAGTATTTT
TRBV14	TRBD1	TRBJ1-2	NA	CASSRYLGQGDDGYTF	TGTGCCAGCAGCCGGTACCTGGGACAGGGGGACGATGGCTACACCTTC
TRBV30	NA	TRBJ2-4	NA	CAWSKTIAKNIQYF	TGTGCCTGGAGTAAAACGATAGCCAAAAACATTCAGTACTTC
TRBV5-4	NA	TRBJ2-3	NA	CASSLYRTDTQYF	TGTGCCAGCAGCTTATACCGCACAGATACGCAGTATTTT
TRBV25-1	NA	TRBJ1-2	NA	CASRGRGGANYGYTF	TGTGCCAGCAGGGGTCGGGGAGGGGCTAACTATGGCTACACCTTC
TRBV6-5	NA	TRBJ1-2	NA	CASSPTGSRGYTF	TGTGCCAGCAGTCCTACAGGTTCTAGAGGCTACACCTTC
TRBV10-3	NA	TRBJ1-4	NA	CAISSGVNNEKLFF	TGTGCCATCAGTTCAGGGGTTAATAATGAAAAACTGTTTTTT
TRBV10-3	TRBD2	TRBJ2-1	NA	CAISELAGGYEQFF	TGTGCCATCAGTGAATTAGCGGGGGGCTATGAGCAGTTCTTC
TRBV5-4	NA	TRBJ1-6	NA	CASNPGGQVDSPLHF	TGTGCCAGCAACCCCGGGGGGCAGGTCGATTCACCCCTCCACTTT
TRBV7-2	NA	TRBJ2-5	NA	CASSPPQETQYF	TGTGCCAGCAGCCCACCTCAAGAGACCCAGTACTTC
TRBV19	NA	TRBJ1-1	NA	CASSINGNTEAFF	TGTGCCAGTAGTATTAACGGGAACACTGAAGCTTTCTTT
TRBV4-1	TRBD2	TRBJ2-7	once	CASSRTSGSGYEQYF	TGCGCCAGCAGCCGGACTAGCGGCAGCGGATACGAGCAGTACTTC
TRBV30	NA	TRBJ2-3	NA	CAWSRMSTDTQYF	TGTGCCTGGAGTAGAATGAGCACAGATACGCAGTATTTT
TRBV11-1	NA	TRBJ2-5	NA	CASSLASQWETQYF	TGTGCCAGCAGCTTAGCGAGCCAGTGGGAGACCCAGTACTTC